This is a list of T cell receptor beta chains from one sample in a study of T cells of healthy individuals. Using its own MiXCR run on the 5' RACE reads, TCRdb lists one record per CDR3 protein. This table holds over 95,000 distinct CDR3 sequences, roughly 18% found once. The receptors here all came from a human donor in good health. CDR3s include the opening cysteine and the closing phenylalanine or tryptophan. The D gene is left open where the match is weak. Size tells how often a clone was seen (once, few, many) or the class of an expanded clone, and some rows leave it out.

CASSPLREETQYF | TGTGCCAGCAGTCCCCTTAGGGAGGAGACCCAGTACTTC | TRBV12-3/TRBV12-4 | NA | few | TRBJ2-5
CASSQDPRLAGASFNEQFF | TGCGCCAGCAGCCAAGATCCTCGACTAGCGGGGGCCTCTTTCAATGAGCAGTTCTTC | TRBV4-3 | TRBD2 | NA | TRBJ2-1
CASSLVMPNYGYTF | TGCGCCAGCAGCTTGGTGATGCCGAACTATGGCTACACCTTC | TRBV5-1 | NA | many | TRBJ1-2
CASTQTGGRGELFF | TGTGCCAGCACCCAGACAGGGGGGCGAGGGGAGCTGTTTTTT | TRBV12-3/TRBV12-4 | TRBD1 | NA | TRBJ2-2
CASKKAGTLNYGYTF | TGTGCCAGCAAAAAAGCCGGGACATTGAACTATGGCTACACCTTC | TRBV27 | NA | many | TRBJ1-2
CATTDPGLAGGPGTQYF | TGTGCCACCACAGACCCGGGACTAGCGGGAGGCCCCGGTACGCAGTATTTT | TRBV10-3 | TRBD2 | NA | TRBJ2-3
CSVEDLRTVNEKLFF | TGCAGCGTTGAAGATTTGCGGACAGTTAATGAAAAACTGTTTTTT | TRBV29-1 | NA | NA | TRBJ1-4
CASGNGGNTEAFF | TGTGCTAGTGGAAACGGGGGTAACACTGAAGCTTTCTTT | TRBV12-5 | NA | NA | TRBJ1-1
CASSPGGFDEKLFF | TGTGCCAGCAGTCCGGGGGGTTTTGATGAAAAACTGTTTTTT | TRBV6-5 | NA | NA | TRBJ1-4
CASRFGTTPNSPLHF | TGTGCCAGCAGATTCGGGACAACTCCGAATTCACCCCTCCACTTT | TRBV7-9 | NA | NA | TRBJ1-6
CASSRGAAGQPQHF | TGTGCCAGCAGCCGAGGGGCGGCGGGACAGCCCCAGCATTTT | TRBV6-5 | NA | many | TRBJ1-5
CASSFRGPGGNEQYF | TGTGCCAGCAGCTTCAGGGGGCCCGGGGGAAATGAGCAGTACTTC | TRBV5-6 | TRBD1 | many | TRBJ2-7
CSVEGGTGELFF | TGCAGCGTTGAAGGGGGGACCGGGGAGCTGTTTTTT | TRBV29-1 | NA | many | TRBJ2-2
CASSLAGDTEAFF | TGCGCCAGCAGCTTGGCAGGGGACACTGAAGCTTTCTTT | TRBV5-1 | NA | few | TRBJ1-1
CASSLEVLAGELFF | TGTGCCAGCAGCTTAGAGGTTTTAGCCGGGGAGCTGTTTTTT | TRBV7-2 | NA | few | TRBJ2-2
CASSYLQSGHGYTF | TGTGCCAGCAGTTACCTTCAGTCAGGGCATGGCTACACCTTC | TRBV6-5 | NA | few | TRBJ1-2
CSARDHQRGNTGELFF | TGCAGTGCTAGAGATCACCAGCGGGGGAACACCGGGGAGCTGTTTTTT | TRBV20-1 | TRBD2 | many | TRBJ2-2
CASSLGSAGDEQYF | TGTGCCAGCAGCCTTGGGTCAGCGGGAGACGAGCAGTACTTC | TRBV6-2/TRBV6-3 | TRBD2 | NA | TRBJ2-7
CASSLSPGATNEKLFF | TGTGCCAGCAGTTTATCGCCGGGGGCAACTAATGAAAAACTGTTTTTT | TRBV27 | NA | NA | TRBJ1-4
CASSSNALVADTQYF | TGTGCCAGCAGCTCCAACGCCCTGGTCGCAGATACGCAGTATTTT | TRBV7-2 | NA | few | TRBJ2-3
CSVEGTPGNTIYF | TGCAGCGTTGAGGGGACACCTGGAAACACCATATATTTT | TRBV29-1 | NA | many | TRBJ1-3
CASSRSGSQPQHF | TGTGCCAGCAGTAGGTCAGGGAGTCAGCCCCAGCATTTT | TRBV2 | NA | few | TRBJ1-5
CASGGGEKTQYF | TGTGCCAGCGGAGGGGGAGAGAAGACCCAGTACTTC | TRBV28 | NA | few | TRBJ2-5
CASRYYNEQFF | TGTGCCAGCAGGTACTACAATGAGCAGTTCTTC | TRBV2 | NA | NA | TRBJ2-1
CASSQGQGARKDTQYF | TGCGCCAGCAGCCAAGGACAGGGGGCGCGTAAAGATACGCAGTATTTT | TRBV4-3 | TRBD1 | NA | TRBJ2-3
CASSMATVNTGELFF | TGTGCCAGTAGTATGGCGACAGTAAACACCGGGGAGCTGTTTTTT | TRBV19 | NA | few | TRBJ2-2
CAISDPRGRGTYEQYF | TGTGCCATCAGTGACCCGCGGGGGCGCGGAACCTACGAGCAGTACTTC | TRBV10-3 | NA | few | TRBJ2-7
CASSLLGGVGETQYF | TGTGCCAGCAGCTTATTAGGAGGGGTAGGAGAGACCCAGTACTTC | TRBV7-3 | NA | few | TRBJ2-5
CATSITGVGRNQPQHF | TGTGCCACCAGCATCACAGGGGTTGGGAGAAATCAGCCCCAGCATTTT | TRBV15 | TRBD1 | few | TRBJ1-5
CASSSSGQSNEKLFF | TGCGCCAGCAGCAGTTCGGGACAGTCAAATGAAAAACTGTTTTTT | TRBV4-3 | TRBD1 | few | TRBJ1-4
CASSLEGNRRSSYEQYF | TGTGCCAGCAGTTTAGAGGGGAACCGGCGGTCATCCTACGAGCAGTACTTC | TRBV12-3/TRBV12-4 | NA | NA | TRBJ2-7
CSARGFTAYEQYF | TGCAGTGCTAGAGGGTTTACTGCATACGAGCAGTACTTC | TRBV20-1 | NA | NA | TRBJ2-7
CASSLRQGHTDTQYF | TGTGCCAGCAGTTTAAGACAGGGTCACACAGATACGCAGTATTTT | TRBV28 | TRBD1 | few | TRBJ2-3
CASCPGLGPHEQYF | TGTGCCAGCTGCCCGGGACTAGGACCCCACGAGCAGTACTTC | TRBV27 | TRBD2 | NA | TRBJ2-7
CASSFLSGPYNEKLFF | TGTGCCAGCAGCTTCCTCTCCGGGCCTTATAATGAAAAACTGTTTTTT | TRBV7-2 | NA | few | TRBJ1-4
CASSVAGTGELFF | TGTGCCAGCAGCGTAGCCGGGACCGGGGAGCTGTTTTTT | TRBV9 | NA | few | TRBJ2-2
CASSSGGYGYTF | TGTGCCAGCAGTTCCGGTGGATATGGCTACACCTTC | TRBV6-5 | NA | NA | TRBJ1-2
CASSQTSGSSYEQYF | TGTGCCAGCAGCCAAACTAGCGGGAGTTCCTACGAGCAGTACTTC | TRBV12-3/TRBV12-4 | TRBD2 | few | TRBJ2-7
CASMPWQSGNYGYTF | TGTGCCAGCATGCCTTGGCAGTCCGGAAACTATGGCTACACCTTC | TRBV7-8 | NA | few | TRBJ1-2
CASSLDEGARIGYTF | TGTGCCAGCAGCTTAGATGAGGGGGCGCGAATAGGCTACACCTTC | TRBV7-6 | TRBD1 | few | TRBJ1-2
CSASRLAGEVTQYF | TGCAGTGCTAGTAGGCTAGCGGGAGAGGTTACGCAGTATTTT | TRBV20-1 | TRBD2 | many | TRBJ2-3
CASSFRTSGLQETQYF | TGTGCCAGCAGTTTCCGGACTAGCGGGCTACAAGAGACCCAGTACTTC | TRBV5-6 | TRBD2 | NA | TRBJ2-5
CASSQVRGPSYEQYF | TGCGCCAGCAGCCAAGTCAGGGGCCCCTCCTACGAGCAGTACTTC | TRBV4-3 | NA | few | TRBJ2-7
CSARDRVSEKLFF | TGCAGTGCTAGGGACAGGGTTTCTGAAAAACTGTTTTTT | TRBV20-1 | TRBD1 | NA | TRBJ1-4
CASSSGRTNEKLFF | TGTGCCAGCAGTTCGGGGCGAACTAATGAAAAACTGTTTTTT | TRBV12-3/TRBV12-4 | NA | NA | TRBJ1-4
CATSDSGTYEQYF | TGTGCCACCAGTGACTCAGGGACCTACGAGCAGTACTTC | TRBV24-1 | NA | few | TRBJ2-7
CATSRDAGYEQYF | TGTGCCACCAGCAGAGATGCCGGCTACGAGCAGTACTTC | TRBV15 | NA | few | TRBJ2-7
CASSHSWSGTDTQYF | TGTGCCAGCAGTCACAGCTGGAGCGGCACAGATACGCAGTATTTT | TRBV6-6 | NA | many | TRBJ2-3
CASSITGANNEQFF | TGTGCCAGTAGTATTACGGGCGCTAACAATGAGCAGTTCTTC | TRBV19 | NA | many | TRBJ2-1
CASSQYSGSNSYNEQFF | TGCGCCAGCAGCCAATATAGCGGGAGTAACTCCTACAATGAGCAGTTCTTC | TRBV4-1 | TRBD2 | NA | TRBJ2-1